This T cell receptor (beta chain) was captured in a study of spatial heterogeneity in lung cancer. Between the trimmed V and J ends, which lost 7 bases and 0 bases, there was a span of 16 bases. In germline, CDR1 is SGHRS, CDR2 YFSETQ. The CDR3 has 16 amino acids. Findings and limits, study-wide: Higher tumor mutation counts went along with higher counts of expanded intratumoral alpha and beta TCRs.

TCRdb independently ran MiXCR on the 5' RACE reads; one entry per CDR3 protein. The sample consists of 100,000 or so distinct CDR3 sequences, 4.4% of them appearing once. This clonotype was seen ten or more times. Antigen unknown. Time point described: sample taken at primary tumor resection. Sequencing was performed on whole RNA extracted from tumor and nontumor lung tissue, or from frozen PBMC, and the material was left unsorted. V and J are TRBV5-1 and TRBJ1-4; perhaps TRBD1 as D (5 bases). The receptor comes from a male donor with early-stage non-small cell lung cancer. Material: lung tumor tissue, obtained at surgery. The CDR3 bases are TGCGCCAGCCGCGTCGAAACGGGGGCAACTAATGAAAAACTGTTTTTT. It translates to CASRVETGATNEKLFF.